Listed below are T cell receptor beta chains from one sample, sequenced in a study. TCRdb reanalysed the 5' RACE reads using MiXCR and keeps one entry per CDR3 protein. This sample has about 32,000 distinct CDR3 sequences, with approximately 25% found just once. The material sequenced was memory CD4+ T cells sorted from blood. Receptors originate from a female donor with breast cancer. The CDR3 runs from the conserved cysteine through the conserved F or W.

V gene	J gene	CDR3 protein
TRBV7-9	TRBJ1-1	CASSPRGPNTEAFF
TRBV5-1	TRBJ2-3	CASSLYETDTDTQYF
TRBV5-1	TRBJ2-7	CASSLMGGTEQYF
TRBV2	TRBJ1-2	CASSRVDYTF
TRBV27	TRBJ2-1	CASSLPPGLYNEQFF
TRBV12-3/TRBV12-4	TRBJ2-4	CASSRGQTLAKNIQYF
TRBV7-6	TRBJ2-3	CASSLAIGTRIADTQYF
TRBV7-9	TRBJ1-6	CASSLVLIGSPLHF
TRBV9	TRBJ2-7	CASSLNRGDSHSYEQYF
TRBV9	TRBJ2-3	CASSVDGGRGGMQYF
TRBV20-1	TRBJ2-1	CSARDRGKPYNEQFF
TRBV4-1	TRBJ2-7	CASSQVEGGPSSYEQYF
TRBV27	TRBJ2-7	CASSRSLEDEQYF
TRBV9	TRBJ1-1	CASSVQRTGLGAEAFF
TRBV20-1	TRBJ2-1	CSASSRNGYNEQFF
TRBV4-1	TRBJ2-7	CASSKGAGGGEQYF
TRBV9	TRBJ2-1	CASSVEGTSYNEQFF
TRBV12-3/TRBV12-4	TRBJ2-3	CASSPRLAGGLSTDTQYF
TRBV5-4	TRBJ1-1	CASSPRVGQARTEAFF
TRBV5-1	TRBJ2-1	CASRGAGAYNEQFF
TRBV4-1	TRBJ2-2	CASRGRTNTGELFF
TRBV12-5	TRBJ1-6	CAGARWYNSPLHF
TRBV27	TRBJ2-1	CATRFYNEQFF
TRBV12-3/TRBV12-4	TRBJ1-1	CASSSGTGSGNTGAFF
TRBV28	TRBJ2-6	CASTSGPLSGANVLTF
TRBV4-1	TRBJ2-3	CASSQFPGLAGGVEDTQYF
TRBV5-1	TRBJ2-7	CASSLADGAYEQYF
TRBV18	TRBJ2-3	CASSPLAGGSWTEDTDTQYF
TRBV10-3	TRBJ1-6	CAISQGGLGQSPLHF
TRBV5-1	TRBJ2-1	CASSLGREQFF
TRBV7-2	TRBJ1-5	CASSFTGDQPQHF
TRBV21-1	TRBJ1-1	CASSRTIKAMNTEAFF
TRBV9	TRBJ2-1	CASSPGAAEQFF
TRBV2	TRBJ1-1	CASSGQTNTEAFF
TRBV4-2	TRBJ2-7	CASSQERAAYEQYF
TRBV7-2	TRBJ1-1	CASRNTEAFF
TRBV5-1	TRBJ2-5	CASNHPGVLDQETQYF
TRBV4-1	TRBJ1-2	CASSQEKAGYGYTF
TRBV19	TRBJ1-5	CASSTLPGQGDQPQHF
TRBV9	TRBJ2-1	CASSVGGGSEQFF
TRBV6-5	TRBJ2-3	CATLRGSTDTQYF
TRBV7-9	TRBJ1-2	CASSQRADDGYTF
TRBV6-5	TRBJ1-1	CASSYGALMNTEAFF
TRBV20-1	TRBJ1-2	CSASGWRRTNYGYTF
TRBV4-2	TRBJ2-3	CASSQGFLKGVTDTQYF
TRBV11-2	TRBJ2-1	CASSLSAGVAQFF
TRBV7-2	TRBJ2-7	CASSPGLAGYEQYF
TRBV12-3/TRBV12-4	TRBJ2-5	CASSLARGTQYF
TRBV9	TRBJ2-1	CASRGGSGNEQFF
TRBV15	TRBJ2-5	CATSRDRGQETQYF